This entry lists 19 T cell receptor beta chains sequenced from one sample in a study of cytomegalovirus exposure and HLA in healthy donors. Repertoires were generated with immunoSEQ multiplex PCR, while TCRdb's copy carries only in-frame clones and drops some. This repertoire shows 150,000 to 200,000 clones, less than 85% found once; its top ten account for about 17%. Sequenced input: PBMCs. The receptor source for this set is a man aged 18 to 29 in good health and CMV-seropositive.

CDR3 DNA sequence: TGTGCCAGCAGTTTAAGCGGGCTCCAAACGCATACGCAGTATTTT. Amino acid sequence: CASSLSGLQTHTQYF. This chain uses TRBV28 with TRBJ2-3, with D possibly being TRBD2 (6 bases). Per the germline V gene, CDR1 is MDHEN and CDR2 is SYDVKM. There are 15 residues in the CDR3. V dropped 2 bases and J dropped 7 bases, with 16 bases sitting between them.

This clone was observed a few times. The V gene is TRBV6-5, the J gene TRBJ1-5; no reliable D call. Germline V CDR1 and CDR2: MNHEY, SVGAGI. The V end lost 0 bases, the J end lost 10 bases, and 7 bases lay between the germline ends. The CDR3 contains 12 residues. DNA for the CDR3: TGTGCCAGCAGTTACTCATCAGGCCCCCAGCATTTT. It translates to CASSYSSGPQHF.

The V call is TRBV27, the J call TRBJ2-7; 12 positions agree with TRBD2. In germline, CDR1 is MNHEY, CDR2 SMNVEV (reference sequence). The CDR3 runs to 16 residues. Unmatched junction bases numbered 9, after V lost 5 bases and J lost 4 bases. This chain's CDR3 is CASSRATSGSSYEQYF. Here the CDR3 DNA reads TGTGCCAGCAGTCGTGCGACTAGCGGGAGTAGTTACGAGCAGTACTTC.

V and J are TRBV30 and TRBJ1-1, with TRBD1 identical over 7 bases. After removal of 4 bases from V and 6 bases from J, the junction contained 8 bases not matched to a gene. The CDR3 is 13 residues long. In germline, CDR1 is GTSNPN, CDR2 SVGIG (reference sequence). CDR3 sequence reads: CAWTRQGGPEAFF. The CDR3 region has the DNA TGTGCCTGGACCAGACAGGGAGGACCTGAAGCTTTCTTT.

There are many counts of this clone. The chain couples TRBV4-1 to TRBJ2-5, with 16 positions matching TRBD2. This CDR3 comprises 19 residues. J gave up 0 bases and V 3 bases, and 7 bases lay outside the gene matches. Per germline, CDR1 MGHRA and CDR2 YSYEKL. The CDR3 reads CASSHPGLAGGPYQETQYF. Written as DNA, the CDR3 is TGCGCCAGCAGCCATCCGGGACTAGCGGGAGGGCCCTACCAAGAGACCCAGTACTTC.

The chain joins TRBV5-4 to TRBJ2-5; tentative D call: TRBD2 (7 bases). The CDR3 runs 14 residues. From germline, CDR1 is SGHNT and CDR2 YYREEE (reference sequence). The V end was cut by 0 bases, the J end by 5 bases, with 11 bases between. DNA of the CDR3: TGTGCCAGCAGCTTGGCCGGGGGGCGGGAGACCCAGTACTTC. Its translation is CASSLAGGRETQYF.

V usage is TRBV6-4 and J usage is TRBJ1-1; 8 positions agree with TRBD1. The CDR3 covers 14 residues. Germline V gene data show CDR1 as MRHNA and CDR2 as SNTAGT. Trimming took 6 bases from V and 3 from J; bases not matched to a gene: 6. CDR3 nucleotides: TGTGCCAGCAGAGCGGGACAGGTGGACACTGAAGCTTTCTTT. It yields the protein CASRAGQVDTEAFF.

The chain has TRBV10-3 and TRBJ1-1; D gene ambiguous. The CDR3 consists of 11 residues. V dropped 3 bases and J dropped 6 bases, with 5 bases sitting between them. Per germline, CDR1 ENHRY and CDR2 SYGVKD. CDR3 protein: CAISEQAEAFF. The CDR3 region has the DNA TGTGCCATCAGTGAACAAGCTGAAGCTTTCTTT.

The chain has TRBV5-4 and TRBJ2-1, with 8 nucleotides matching TRBD2. Trimming cost V 4 bases and J 3 bases; bases outside gene matches: 9. Germline V gene sequence: CDR1 SGHNT, CDR2 YYREEE (reference sequence). CDR3 length: 16 amino acids. In DNA form, the CDR3 reads TGTGCCAGCAGCCCCGTAGCGGGGAGAATCTACAATGAGCAGTTCTTC. Translation gives CASSPVAGRIYNEQFF.

The chain joins TRBV4-1 to TRBJ2-7; TRBD2 matches at 12 bases. CDR1 is MGHRA and CDR2 is YSYEKL in the germline V gene. The CDR3 spans 20 residues. The V gene end was trimmed by 3 bases and the J gene end by 2 bases; junction bases not matched to a gene: 17. CDR3 sequence: CASSHGSVVLAGGSAYEQYF. The DNA for the CDR3 is TGCGCCAGCAGCCACGGATCCGTAGTGCTAGCGGGAGGGTCAGCCTACGAGCAGTACTTC.

This rearrangement joins TRBV28 to TRBJ2-3, with D possibly TRBD1 on 5 matching bases. Germline V gene data show CDR1 as MDHEN and CDR2 as SYDVKM. The CDR3 extends over 15 amino acids. Trimming shortened V by 3 bases and J by 8 bases, and 18 bases separated the two germline ends. The chain's CDR3 is CASSFLQAKGGTQYF. In nucleotides, the CDR3 is TGTGCCAGCAGTTTTTTACAGGCCAAGGGCGGTACGCAGTATTTT.

The rearrangement uses TRBV11-3 and TRBJ1-1, with D hard to call. This CDR3 has 13 amino acids. The germline V gene encodes CDR1 SGHNT and CDR2 YENEEA. Trimming removed 7 bases from V and 8 bases from J, with 17 bases in between. The CDR3 DNA follows: TGTGCCAGCACCAATGACGGGTTTTTAGAAGCTTTCTTT. It is translated as CASTNDGFLEAFF.

The chain is built from TRBV7-6 and TRBJ2-1; TRBD1 matches 8 bases. V was clipped by 1 base and J by 2 bases; unmatched bases: 4. CDR1 SGHVS and CDR2 FNYEAQ come from the germline V gene. This CDR3 contains 16 residues. The CDR3 spells CASSLGSGGPYNEQFF. CDR3 bases: TGTGCCAGCAGCTTAGGGTCAGGGGGCCCCTACAATGAGCAGTTCTTC.

To note about this clone: Other DNA sequences in the sample encode the same CDR3. CDR3 nucleotide sequence: TGCAGTGCTAGAGAGGAGCGGGAGCAGTTCTTC. It encodes CSAREEREQFF. The V gene is TRBV20-1, the J gene TRBJ2-1; possibly TRBD2 for D (5 bases). Germline loops: CDR1 DFQATT, CDR2 SNEGSKA (reference sequence). CDR3 length: 11 residues. Trimming shortened V by 0 bases and J by 10 bases, and 7 bases separated the two germline ends.

The table lists this clone with a few counts. The genes are TRBV5-4 and TRBJ2-7; perhaps TRBD2 as D (5 bases). The germline gives CDR1 SGHNT, CDR2 YYREEE (reference sequence). The ends were cut back, 3 bases at V and 1 base at J, with 14 bases in the middle. CDR3 length: 15 residues. In DNA, the CDR3 is TGTGCCAGCAGCTCCCCGGACTCAAGTTCCTACGAGCAGTACTTC. It codes for CASSSPDSSSYEQYF.

The V call is TRBV6-1, the J call TRBJ2-7; D is possibly TRBD1 (6 bases). Germline V gene data show CDR1 as MNHNS and CDR2 as SASEGT. Trimming removed 7 bases from V and 4 bases from J, with 8 bases in between. CDR3 length: 11 residues. Here the CDR3 DNA reads TGTGCCAGCATCAGGGGTTACGAGCAGTACTTC. Amino acid sequence: CASIRGYEQYF.

This clone was seen just once. The chain joins TRBV6-4 to TRBJ2-3; TRBD2 matches 10 bases. This CDR3 comprises 14 residues. The ends lost 0 bases at V and 6 bases at J; junction bases unmatched: 0. CDR1 MRHNA and CDR2 SNTAGT come from the germline V gene. CDR3 amino acids: CASSDSSGGDTQYF. In DNA form, the CDR3 reads TGTGCCAGCAGTGACTCTAGCGGGGGGGATACGCAGTATTTT.

The gene calls are TRBV11-2 and TRBJ2-2, with D unresolved. Trimming stripped 4 bases from V and 6 bases from J, with 9 bases between. CDR1 SGHAT and CDR2 FQNNGV come from the germline V gene. This CDR3 has 13 amino acids. The DNA of the CDR3 is TGTGCCAGCAGCTCCCTAATCTCCGGGGAGCTGTTTTTT. This sequence encodes CASSSLISGELFF.

The chain has TRBV6-1 and TRBJ2-5, with 7 positions matching TRBD2. The length of the CDR3 is 16 residues. The V gene's germline CDR1 is MNHNS and CDR2 SASEGT. V shed 3 bases, J shed 1 base, and the junction held 8 bases outside the gene matches. The CDR3 DNA sequence: TGTGCCAGCAGTGAGGGTGCGAGCGGGATCCAAGAGACCCAGTACTTC. This gives the protein CASSEGASGIQETQYF.